One and the same sample provided the 5 T cell receptor beta chains below, sequenced in a study of T cells after yellow fever vaccination. TCRdb fed the 5' RACE reads into MiXCR, producing one record per CDR3 protein. The repertoire holds about 630,000 distinct CDR3 sequences, with about 12% as singletons. Here the sequenced sample was PBMCs, taken on the day of the yellow fever booster vaccination. These receptors originate from a man aged 25-40 years who received the YFV17D yellow fever vaccine.

J is TRBJ2-7 and V is TRBV6-2 or TRBV6-3, with 10 bases aligning to TRBD1. J gave up 2 bases and V 6 bases, and 13 bases lay outside the gene matches. Germline CDR1 is MNHEY and CDR2 is SVGEGT. The CDR3 runs to 17 residues. The CDR3 loop is CASRRLLRDRGTYEQYF. The CDR3 DNA follows: TGTGCCAGCAGAAGGCTTTTGCGGGACAGGGGAACCTACGAGCAGTACTTC.

This clonotype has ten or more counts. The rearrangement uses TRBV7-2 and TRBJ2-3; tentative D call: TRBD2 (5 bases). The CDR3 totals 13 residues. V lost 8 bases to trimming and J lost 0 bases, with 9 bases between them. Germline V gene sequence: CDR1 SGHTA, CDR2 FQGNSA. The DNA for the CDR3 is TGTGCCAGCGGAACGGGGAGCACAGATACGCAGTATTTT. It codes for CASGTGSTDTQYF.

This clonotype came up a few times. V gene TRBV30 combines with J gene TRBJ2-7, with 10 bases matching TRBD1. This CDR3 is 14 amino acids long. The germline V gene has CDR1 GTSNPN and CDR2 SVGIG (reference sequence). The V and J ends lost 5 bases and 4 bases, in that order; junction bases with no gene match: 8. CDR3 residues: CAWGRDRGQYEQYF. The DNA of the CDR3 is TGTGCCTGGGGGAGGGACAGGGGACAGTACGAGCAGTACTTC.

This clonotype has only a few counts. The chain combines TRBV12-3 or TRBV12-4 with TRBJ2-7; 8 bases are shared with TRBD2. Trimming took 6 bases from V and 2 from J; bases not matched to a gene: 3. This CDR3 contains 13 residues. CDR3 loop: CASRGAGAYEQYF. The CDR3 DNA follows: TGTGCCAGCAGGGGAGCGGGAGCCTACGAGCAGTACTTC.

This clonotype appeared a few times. J is TRBJ1-5 and V is TRBV29-1; a possible D gene is TRBD1 (5 bases). From germline, CDR1 is SQVTM and CDR2 ANQGSEA. Trimming pared 4 bases from V and 6 bases from J, leaving 13 bases between. The CDR3 length is 13 residues. The CDR3 protein is CSVGSGLAQPQHF. The CDR3 DNA follows: TGCAGCGTTGGGTCGGGGCTCGCTCAGCCCCAGCATTTT. Full variable domain (missing parts from reference TRBV29-1 and TRBJ1-5): SAVISQKPSRDICQRGTSLTIQCQVDSQVTMMFWYRQQPGQSLTLIATANQGSEATYESGFVIDKFPISRPNLTFSTLTVSNMSPEDSSIYLCSVGSGLAQPQHFGDGTRLSIL.